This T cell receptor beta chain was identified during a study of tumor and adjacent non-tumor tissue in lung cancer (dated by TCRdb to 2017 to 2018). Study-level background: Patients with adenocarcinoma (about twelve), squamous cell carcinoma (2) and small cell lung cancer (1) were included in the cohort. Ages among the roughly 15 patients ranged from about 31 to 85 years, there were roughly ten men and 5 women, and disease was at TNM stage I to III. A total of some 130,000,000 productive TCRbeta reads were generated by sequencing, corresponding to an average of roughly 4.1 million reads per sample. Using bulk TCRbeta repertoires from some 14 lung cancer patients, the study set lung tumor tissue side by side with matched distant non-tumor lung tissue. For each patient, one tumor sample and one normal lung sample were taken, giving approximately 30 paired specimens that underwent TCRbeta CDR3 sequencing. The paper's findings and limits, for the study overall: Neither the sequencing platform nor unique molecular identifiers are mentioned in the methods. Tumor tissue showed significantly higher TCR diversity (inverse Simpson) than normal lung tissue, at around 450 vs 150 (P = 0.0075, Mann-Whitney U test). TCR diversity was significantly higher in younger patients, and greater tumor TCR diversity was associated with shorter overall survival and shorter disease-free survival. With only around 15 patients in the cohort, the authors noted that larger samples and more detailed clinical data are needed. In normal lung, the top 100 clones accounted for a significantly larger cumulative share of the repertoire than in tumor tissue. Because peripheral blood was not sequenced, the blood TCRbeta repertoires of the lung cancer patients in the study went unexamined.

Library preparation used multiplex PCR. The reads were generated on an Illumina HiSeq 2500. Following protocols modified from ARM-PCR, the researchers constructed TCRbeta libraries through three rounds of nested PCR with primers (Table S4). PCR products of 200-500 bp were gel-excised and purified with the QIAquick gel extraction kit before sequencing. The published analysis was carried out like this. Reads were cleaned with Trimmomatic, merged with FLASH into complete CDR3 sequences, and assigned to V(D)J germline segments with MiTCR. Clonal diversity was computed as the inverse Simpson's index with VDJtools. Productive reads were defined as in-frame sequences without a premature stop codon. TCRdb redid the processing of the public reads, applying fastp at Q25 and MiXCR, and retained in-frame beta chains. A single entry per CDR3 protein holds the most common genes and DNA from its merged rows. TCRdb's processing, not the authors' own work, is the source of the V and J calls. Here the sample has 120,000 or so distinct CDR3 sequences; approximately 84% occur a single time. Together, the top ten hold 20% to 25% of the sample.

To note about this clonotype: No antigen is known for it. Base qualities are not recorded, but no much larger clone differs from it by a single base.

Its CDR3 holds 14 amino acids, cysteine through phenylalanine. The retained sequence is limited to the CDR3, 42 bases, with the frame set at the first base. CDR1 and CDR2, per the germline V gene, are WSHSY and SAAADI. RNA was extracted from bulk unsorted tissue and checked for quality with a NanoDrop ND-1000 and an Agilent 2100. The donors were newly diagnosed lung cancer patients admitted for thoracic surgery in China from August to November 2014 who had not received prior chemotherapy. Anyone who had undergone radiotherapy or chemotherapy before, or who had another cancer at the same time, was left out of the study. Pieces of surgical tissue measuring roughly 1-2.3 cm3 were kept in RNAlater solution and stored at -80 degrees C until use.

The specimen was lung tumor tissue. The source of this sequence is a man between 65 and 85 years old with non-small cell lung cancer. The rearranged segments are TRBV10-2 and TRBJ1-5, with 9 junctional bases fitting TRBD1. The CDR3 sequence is CVSSWDRENQPQHF. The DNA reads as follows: TGCGTTAGCAGCTGGGACAGGGAGAACCAGCCCCAGCATTTT.